This TCR beta chain was documented in a study of blood T cell repertoires in COVID-19. The CDR3 spans 14 residues. Germline V gives CDR1 LGHDT, CDR2 YNNKEL (reference sequence). V lost 8 bases to trimming and J lost 5 bases, with 18 bases between them. This table comes from immunoSEQ multiplex PCR, and its TCRdb copy is limited to in-frame clones, with some not included. The sample has approximately 71,000 clones, 65% to 80% seen once; the top ten hold roughly 29%. The TCR was taken from a man between 60 and 75 years old with active or convalescent COVID-19. Sequencing was carried out using peripheral blood. The chain uses TRBV3-1 (or the pseudogene TRBV3-2) and TRBJ2-5, with unresolved D. The CDR3 loop reads CASRSPEAAETQYF. The DNA for the CDR3 is TGTGCCAGCCGGAGCCCCGAGGCTGCGGAGACCCAGTACTTC.